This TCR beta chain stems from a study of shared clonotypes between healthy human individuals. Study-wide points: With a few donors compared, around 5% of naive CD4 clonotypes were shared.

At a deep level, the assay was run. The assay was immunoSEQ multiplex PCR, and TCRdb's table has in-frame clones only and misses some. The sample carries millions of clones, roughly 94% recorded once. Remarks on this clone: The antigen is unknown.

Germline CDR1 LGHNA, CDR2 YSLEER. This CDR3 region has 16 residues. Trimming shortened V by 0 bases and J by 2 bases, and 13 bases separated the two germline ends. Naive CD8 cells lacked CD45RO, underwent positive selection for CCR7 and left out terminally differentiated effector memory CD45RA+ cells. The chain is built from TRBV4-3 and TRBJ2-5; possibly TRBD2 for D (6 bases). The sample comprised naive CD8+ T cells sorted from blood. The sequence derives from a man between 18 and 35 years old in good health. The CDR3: CASSQDLGTPQETQYF. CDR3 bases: TGCGCCAGCAGCCAAGATCTAGGGACTCCTCAAGAGACCCAGTACTTC.